This T cell receptor (beta chain) was found in a study of T cells in Graves' hyperthyroidism and ophthalmopathy. Looking at the study overall: Peripheral blood collection took place at initial diagnosis, before any treatment.

TCR beta CDR3 regions were amplified from RNA transcripts. The HTBI set primed first-round TCR CDR3 RT-PCR. TCRdb re-called the multiplex PCR reads with MiXCR, one entry per CDR3 protein. Of approximately 640,000 distinct CDR3 sequences in the sample, around 16% are singletons; the top ten hold about 3.8%. Study-wide points: Blood also carried most thyroid clonotypes expanded above 0.001. Ophthalmopathy was separated from stable hyperthyroidism by a 13 V-J model.

There are many counts of this clonotype. Its target is not known. It was uncontrolled infection, other autoimmune disease, pregnancy or lactation that excluded patients. This receptor was obtained from a woman in her twenties or thirties with Graves' hyperthyroidism. Sequenced material: blood.

CDR3 in amino acids: CASSRQGAGNQPQHF. The DNA for the CDR3 is TGTGCCAGCAGTAGACAGGGGGCTGGCAATCAGCCCCAGCATTTT. This rearrangement joins TRBV2 to TRBJ1-5, with TRBD1 identical over 10 bases. With V trimmed by 5 bases and J by 2 bases, 3 bases remained unmatched. The CDR3 is 15 residues long. Germline CDR1 is SNHLY and CDR2 is FYNNEI.